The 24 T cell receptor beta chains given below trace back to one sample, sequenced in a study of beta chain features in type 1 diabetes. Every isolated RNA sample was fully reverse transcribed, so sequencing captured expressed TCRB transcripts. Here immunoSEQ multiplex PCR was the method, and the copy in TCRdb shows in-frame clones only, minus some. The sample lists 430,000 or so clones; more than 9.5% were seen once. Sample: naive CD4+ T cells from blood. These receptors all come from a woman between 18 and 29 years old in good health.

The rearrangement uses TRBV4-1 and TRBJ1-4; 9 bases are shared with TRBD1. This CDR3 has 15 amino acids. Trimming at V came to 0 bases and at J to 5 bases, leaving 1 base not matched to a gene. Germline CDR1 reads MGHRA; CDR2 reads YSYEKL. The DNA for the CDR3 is TGCGCCAGCAGCCAAGATGGGACAGGGAATGAAAAACTGTTTTTT. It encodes CASSQDGTGNEKLFF.

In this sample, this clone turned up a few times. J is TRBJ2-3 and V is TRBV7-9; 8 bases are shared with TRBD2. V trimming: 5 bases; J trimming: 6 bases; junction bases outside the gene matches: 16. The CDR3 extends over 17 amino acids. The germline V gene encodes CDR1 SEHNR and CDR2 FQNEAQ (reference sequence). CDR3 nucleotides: TGTGCCAGCAGCCATCCTCTGCGAAGCGGGGGTGCGGATACGCAGTATTTT. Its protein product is CASSHPLRSGGADTQYF.

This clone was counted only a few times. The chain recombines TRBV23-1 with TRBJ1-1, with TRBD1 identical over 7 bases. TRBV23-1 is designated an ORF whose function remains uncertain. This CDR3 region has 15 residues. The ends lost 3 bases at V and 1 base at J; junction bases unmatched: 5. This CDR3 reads CASSQRQGKNTEAFF. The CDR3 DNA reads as TGCGCCAGCAGTCAGAGACAGGGAAAGAACACTGAAGCTTTCTTT.

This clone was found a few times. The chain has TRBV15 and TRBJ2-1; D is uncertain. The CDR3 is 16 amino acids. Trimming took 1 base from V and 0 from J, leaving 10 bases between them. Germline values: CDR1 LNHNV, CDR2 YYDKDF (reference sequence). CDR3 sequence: CATSRGGSRSYNEQFF. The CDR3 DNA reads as TGTGCCACCAGCAGAGGAGGTAGCCGCTCCTACAATGAGCAGTTCTTC. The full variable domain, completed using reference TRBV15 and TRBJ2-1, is DAMVIQNPRYQVTQFGKPVTLSCSQTLNHNVMYWYQQKSSQAPKLLFHYYDKDFNNEADTPDNFQSRRPNTSFCFLDIRSPGLGDTAMYLCATSRGGSRSYNEQFFGPGTRLTVL.

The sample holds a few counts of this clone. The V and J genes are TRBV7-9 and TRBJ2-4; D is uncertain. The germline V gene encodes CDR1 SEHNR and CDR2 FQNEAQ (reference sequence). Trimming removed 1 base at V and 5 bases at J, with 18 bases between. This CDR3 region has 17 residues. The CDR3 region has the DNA TGTGCCAGCAGCTTAGGGTACCCTCCGGGCCGAGAAAACATTCAGTACTTC. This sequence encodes CASSLGYPPGRENIQYF.

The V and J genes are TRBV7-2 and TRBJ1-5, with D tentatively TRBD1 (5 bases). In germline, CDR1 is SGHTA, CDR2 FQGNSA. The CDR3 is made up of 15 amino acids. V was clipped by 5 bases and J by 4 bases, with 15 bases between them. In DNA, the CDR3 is TGTGCCAGCAGCGTAGAGGGGACCCTTAATCAGCCCCAGCATTTT. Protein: CASSVEGTLNQPQHF. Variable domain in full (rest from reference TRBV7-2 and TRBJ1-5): GAGVSQSPSNKVTEKGKDVELRCDPISGHTALYWYRQSLGQGLEFLIYFQGNSAPDKSGLPSDRFSAERTGGSVSTLTIQRTQQEDSAVYLCASSVEGTLNQPQHFGDGTRLSIL.

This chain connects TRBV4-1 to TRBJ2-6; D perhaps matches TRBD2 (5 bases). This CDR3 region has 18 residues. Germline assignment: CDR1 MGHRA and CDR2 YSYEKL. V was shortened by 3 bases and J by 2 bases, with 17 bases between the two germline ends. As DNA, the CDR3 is TGCGCCAGCAGCCAGCAGGCGTTGAGGGTAGCTGGGGCCAACGTCCTGACTTTC. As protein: CASSQQALRVAGANVLTF.

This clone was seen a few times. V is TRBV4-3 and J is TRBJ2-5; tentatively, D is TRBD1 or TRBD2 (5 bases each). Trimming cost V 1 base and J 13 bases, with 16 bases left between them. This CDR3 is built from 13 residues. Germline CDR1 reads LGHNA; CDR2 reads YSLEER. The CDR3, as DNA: TGCGCCAGCAGCCAAGGTCGGGGCCAGAGGCTGTACTTC. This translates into CASSQGRGQRLYF.

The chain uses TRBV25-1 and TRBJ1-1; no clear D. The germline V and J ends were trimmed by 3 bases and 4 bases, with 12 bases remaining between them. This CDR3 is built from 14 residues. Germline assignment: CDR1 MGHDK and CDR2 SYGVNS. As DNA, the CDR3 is TGTGCCAGCAGTGACATTGGACGGCGCACTGAAGCTTTCTTT. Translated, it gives CASSDIGRRTEAFF.

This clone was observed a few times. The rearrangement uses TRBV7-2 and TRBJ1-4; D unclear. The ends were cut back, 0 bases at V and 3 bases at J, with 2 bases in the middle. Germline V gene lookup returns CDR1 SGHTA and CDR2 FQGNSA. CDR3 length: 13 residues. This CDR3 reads CASSLAANEKLFF. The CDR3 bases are TGTGCCAGCAGCTTAGCTGCTAATGAAAAACTGTTTTTT. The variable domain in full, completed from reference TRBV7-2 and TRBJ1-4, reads GAGVSQSPSNKVTEKGKDVELRCDPISGHTALYWYRQSLGQGLEFLIYFQGNSAPDKSGLPSDRFSAERTGGSVSTLTIQRTQQEDSAVYLCASSLAANEKLFFGSGTQLSVL.

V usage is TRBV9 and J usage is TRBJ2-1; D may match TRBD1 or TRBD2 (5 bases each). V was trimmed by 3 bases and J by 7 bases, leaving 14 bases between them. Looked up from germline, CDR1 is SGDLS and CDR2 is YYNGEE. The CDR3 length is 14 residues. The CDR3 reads CASSARGFRNEQFF. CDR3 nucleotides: TGTGCCAGCAGCGCGAGGGGTTTCCGTAATGAGCAGTTCTTC. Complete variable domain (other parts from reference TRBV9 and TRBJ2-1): DSGVTQTPKHLITATGQRVTLRCSPRSGDLSVYWYQQSLDQGLQFLIQYYNGEERAKGNILERFSAQQFPDLHSELNLSSLELGDSALYFCASSARGFRNEQFFGPGTRLTVL.

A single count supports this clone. CDR3 in DNA: TGTGCCAGCAGTTACTCTTCGAACTACGAGCAGTACGTC. Translation: CASSYSSNYEQYV. The chain joins TRBV6-5 to TRBJ2-7; D is ambiguous. This CDR3 has 13 residues. V shed 0 bases and J shed 3 bases, with 6 bases lying between them. Germline lookup yields CDR1 MNHEY and CDR2 SVGAGI.

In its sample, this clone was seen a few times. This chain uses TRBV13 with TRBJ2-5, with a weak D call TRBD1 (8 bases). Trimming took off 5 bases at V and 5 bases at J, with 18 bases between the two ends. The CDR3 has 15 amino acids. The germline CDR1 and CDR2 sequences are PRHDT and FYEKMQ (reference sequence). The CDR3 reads CASSRSGTGAETQYF. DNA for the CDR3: TGTGCCAGCAGCCGCAGCGGGACAGGAGCGGAGACCCAGTACTTC.

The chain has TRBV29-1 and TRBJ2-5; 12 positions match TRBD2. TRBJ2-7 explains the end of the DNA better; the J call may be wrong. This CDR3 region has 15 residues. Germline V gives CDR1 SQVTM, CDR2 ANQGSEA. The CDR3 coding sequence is TGCAGCGCCAAACTTCAGACTAGCGGGAGTTACGAGCAGTACTTC. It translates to CSAKLQTSGSYEQYF.

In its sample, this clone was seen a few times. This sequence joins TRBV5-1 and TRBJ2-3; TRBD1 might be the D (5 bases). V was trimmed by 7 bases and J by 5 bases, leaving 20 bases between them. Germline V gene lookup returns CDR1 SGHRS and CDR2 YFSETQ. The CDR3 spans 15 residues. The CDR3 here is CASADRVPAQDTQYF. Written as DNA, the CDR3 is TGCGCCAGCGCCGACAGAGTCCCAGCACAAGATACGCAGTATTTT.

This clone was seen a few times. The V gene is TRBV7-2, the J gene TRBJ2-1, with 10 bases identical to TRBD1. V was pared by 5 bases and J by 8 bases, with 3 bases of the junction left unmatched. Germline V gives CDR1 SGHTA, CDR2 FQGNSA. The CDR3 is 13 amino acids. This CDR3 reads CASSRQGADEQFF. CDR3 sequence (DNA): TGTGCCAGCAGCCGACAGGGGGCGGATGAGCAGTTCTTC.

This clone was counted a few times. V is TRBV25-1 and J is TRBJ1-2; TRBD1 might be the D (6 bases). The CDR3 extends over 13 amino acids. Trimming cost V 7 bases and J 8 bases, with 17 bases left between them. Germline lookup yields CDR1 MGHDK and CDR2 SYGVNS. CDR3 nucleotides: TGTGCCAGCAACAGCGTTGGGGGCGCGGGCTACACCTTC. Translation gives CASNSVGGAGYTF.

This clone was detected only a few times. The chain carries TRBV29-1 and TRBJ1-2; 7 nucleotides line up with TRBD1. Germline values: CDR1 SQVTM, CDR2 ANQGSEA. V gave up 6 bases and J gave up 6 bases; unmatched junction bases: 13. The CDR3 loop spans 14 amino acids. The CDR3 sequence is CSVGVLHRGDGYTF. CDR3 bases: TGCAGCGTGGGGGTCCTGCACAGGGGCGATGGCTACACCTTC.

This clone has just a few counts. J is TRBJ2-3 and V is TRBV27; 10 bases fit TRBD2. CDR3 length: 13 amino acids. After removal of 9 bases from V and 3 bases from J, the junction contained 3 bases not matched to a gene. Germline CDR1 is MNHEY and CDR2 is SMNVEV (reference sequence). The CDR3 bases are TGTGCCAGTAAGACTAGCGGGACAGATACGCAGTATTTT. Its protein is CASKTSGTDTQYF.

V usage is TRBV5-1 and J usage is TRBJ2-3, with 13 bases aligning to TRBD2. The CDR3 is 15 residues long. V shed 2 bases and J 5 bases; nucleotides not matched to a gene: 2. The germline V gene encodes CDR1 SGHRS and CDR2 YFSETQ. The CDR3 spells CASSLLAGGEDTQYF. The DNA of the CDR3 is TGCGCCAGCAGCTTACTAGCGGGAGGGGAAGATACGCAGTATTTT.

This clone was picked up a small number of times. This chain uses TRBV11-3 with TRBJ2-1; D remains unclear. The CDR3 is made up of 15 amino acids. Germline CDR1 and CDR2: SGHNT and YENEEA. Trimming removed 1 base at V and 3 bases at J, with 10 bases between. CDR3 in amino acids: CASSLVFLFYNEQFF. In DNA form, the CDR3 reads TGTGCCAGCAGCTTAGTCTTTCTTTTCTACAATGAGCAGTTCTTC. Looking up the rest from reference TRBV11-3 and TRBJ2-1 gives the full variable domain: EAGVVQSPRYKIIEKKQPVAFWCNPISGHNTLYWYLQNLGQGPELLIRYENEEAVDDSQLPKDRFSAERLKGVDSTLKIQPAELGDSAVYLCASSLVFLFYNEQFFGPGTRLTVL.

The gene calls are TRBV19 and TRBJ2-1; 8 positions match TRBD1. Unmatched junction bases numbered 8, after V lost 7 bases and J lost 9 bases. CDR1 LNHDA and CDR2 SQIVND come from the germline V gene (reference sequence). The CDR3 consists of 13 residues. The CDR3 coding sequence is TGTGCCAGTATGGAGACAGGGGTCGGTGAGCAGTTCTTC. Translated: CASMETGVGEQFF.

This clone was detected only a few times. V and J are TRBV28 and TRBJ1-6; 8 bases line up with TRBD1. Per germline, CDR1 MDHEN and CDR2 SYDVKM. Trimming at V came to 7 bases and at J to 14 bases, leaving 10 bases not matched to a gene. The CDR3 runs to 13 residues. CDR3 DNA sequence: TGTGCCAGCAAGGGGGACAGGTTCTCCACCCTCCACTTT. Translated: CASKGDRFSTLHF.

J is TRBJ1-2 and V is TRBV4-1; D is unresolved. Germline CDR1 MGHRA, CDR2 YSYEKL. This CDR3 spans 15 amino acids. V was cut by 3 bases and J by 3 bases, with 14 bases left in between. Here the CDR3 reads CASSQPTWADYGYTF. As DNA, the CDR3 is TGCGCCAGCAGCCAGCCCACCTGGGCCGACTATGGCTACACCTTC.